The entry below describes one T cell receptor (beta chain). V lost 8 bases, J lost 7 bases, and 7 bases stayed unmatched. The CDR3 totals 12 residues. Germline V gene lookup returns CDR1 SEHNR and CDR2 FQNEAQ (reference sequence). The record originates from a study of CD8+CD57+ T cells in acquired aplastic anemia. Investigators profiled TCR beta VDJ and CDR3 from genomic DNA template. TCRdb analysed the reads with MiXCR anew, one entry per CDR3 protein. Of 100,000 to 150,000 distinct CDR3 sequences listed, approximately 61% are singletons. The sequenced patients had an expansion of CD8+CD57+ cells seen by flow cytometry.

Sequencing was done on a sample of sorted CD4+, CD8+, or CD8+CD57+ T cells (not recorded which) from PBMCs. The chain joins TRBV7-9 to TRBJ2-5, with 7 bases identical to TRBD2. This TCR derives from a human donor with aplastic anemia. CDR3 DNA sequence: TGTGCCAGCGGGGACTATCGGGGGACCCAGTACTTC. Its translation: CASGDYRGTQYF.